The 4 T cell receptor beta chains below come from one sample, sequenced in a study of CD8+CD57+ T cells in acquired aplastic anemia. Only patients with CD8+CD57+ cell expansion on flow cytometry were chosen for sequencing. Profiling of TCR beta VDJ combinations and CDR3 sequences used genomic DNA as template. TCRdb processed the reads anew with MiXCR; each CDR3 protein has one entry. The repertoire has 100,000 to 150,000 distinct CDR3 sequences, about 43% of them found once; the top ten carry around 2.7%. Sequencing input: sorted CD4+, CD8+, or CD8+CD57+ T cells (not recorded which) from PBMCs. These receptors all come from a human donor with aplastic anemia.

Many counts were recorded for this clonotype. The chain employs TRBV6-1 and TRBJ2-7, with D perhaps TRBD1 (5 bases). The CDR3 runs 13 residues. The germline CDR1 and CDR2 sequences are MNHNS and SASEGT. With 4 bases removed from V and 4 bases from J, the gap between germline ends came to 11 bases. The chain's CDR3 is CASSANQGYEQYF. For the CDR3, the DNA is TGTGCCAGCAGTGCCAACCAGGGTTACGAGCAGTACTTC.

As concerns this clonotype: A clone one base away is much larger, so this may be a read error. The chain couples TRBV3-1 to TRBJ2-7; D might be TRBD1 or TRBD2, each matching 6 bases. This CDR3 comprises 15 residues. Germline V lookup: CDR1 LGHDT, CDR2 YNNKEL (reference sequence). Written as DNA, the CDR3 is TGTGCCAGCAACCAATTGGGGGCGCGGGGCCACGAGCAGTACTTC. Protein sequence: CASNQLGARGHEQYF.

This clonotype was detected only once. Relative to the germline gene, one junction end is altered; a read error may explain this. The chain links TRBV10-3 to TRBJ2-1, with TRBD2 as a possible D gene (7 bases). CDR1 is ENHRY, CDR2 SYGVKD, per germline. The CDR3 runs 16 residues. The CDR3 loop is CASSHLAGAGYNEQFF. The CDR3 coding sequence is TGTGCCAGCAGTCACCTCGCGGGGGCGGGTTACAATGAGCAGTTCTTC.

This rearrangement joins TRBV19 to TRBJ1-4; 7 nucleotides line up with TRBD1. The CDR3 extends over 14 amino acids. Germline values: CDR1 LNHDA, CDR2 SQIVND (reference sequence). The junction had 0 bases not matched to a gene; V was cut back by 1 base and J by 4 bases. The CDR3 DNA reads TGTGCCAGTAGTATAGGACAGGGTAATGAAAAACTGTTTTTT. Translated: CASSIGQGNEKLFF. Full variable domain (remainder filled in from reference TRBV19 and TRBJ1-4): DGGITQSPKYLFRKEGQNVTLSCEQNLNHDAMYWYRQDPGQGLRLIYYSQIVNDFQKGDIAEGYSVSREKKESFPLTVTSAQKNPTAFYLCASSIGQGNEKLFFGSGTQLSVL.